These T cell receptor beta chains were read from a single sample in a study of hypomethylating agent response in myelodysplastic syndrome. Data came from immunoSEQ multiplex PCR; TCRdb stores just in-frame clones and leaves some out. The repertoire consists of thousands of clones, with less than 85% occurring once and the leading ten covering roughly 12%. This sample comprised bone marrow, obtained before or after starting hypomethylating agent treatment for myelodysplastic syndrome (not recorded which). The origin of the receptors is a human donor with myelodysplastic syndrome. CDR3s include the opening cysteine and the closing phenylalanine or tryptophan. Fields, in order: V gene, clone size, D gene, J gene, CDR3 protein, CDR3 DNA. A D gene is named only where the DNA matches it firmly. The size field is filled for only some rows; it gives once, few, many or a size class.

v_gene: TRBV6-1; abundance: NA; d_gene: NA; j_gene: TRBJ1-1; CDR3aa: CASSGLGHEAFF; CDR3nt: TGTGCCAGCAGTGGGTTGGGGCATGAAGCTTTCTTT
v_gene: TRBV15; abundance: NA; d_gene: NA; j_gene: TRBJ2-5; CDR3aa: CATGPQGPWETQYF; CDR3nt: TGTGCCACGGGTCCCCAGGGGCCATGGGAGACCCAGTACTTC
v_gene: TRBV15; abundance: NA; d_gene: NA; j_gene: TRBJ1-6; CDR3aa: CATRHESRGRSSYNSPLHF; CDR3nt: TGTGCCACCAGACATGAAAGCAGGGGCCGGAGCTCCTATAATTCACCCCTCCACTTT
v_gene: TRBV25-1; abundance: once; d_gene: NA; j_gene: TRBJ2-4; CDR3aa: CASSETGSKNIQYF; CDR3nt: TGTGCCAGCAGTGAAACCGGGTCCAAAAACATTCAGTACTTC
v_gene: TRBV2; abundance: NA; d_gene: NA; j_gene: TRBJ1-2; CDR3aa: CASSSSGVASYYTF; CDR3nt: TGTGCCAGCAGTTCCTCGGGGGTCGCATCATACTACACCTTC
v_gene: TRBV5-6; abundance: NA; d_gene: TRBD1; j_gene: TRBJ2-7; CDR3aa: CASSWQRDRGYEQYF; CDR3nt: TGTGCCAGCAGCTGGCAACGGGACAGGGGTTACGAGCAGTACTTC
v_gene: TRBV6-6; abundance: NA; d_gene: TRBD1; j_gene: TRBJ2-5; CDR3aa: CASSSLRDSQETQYF; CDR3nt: TGTGCCAGCAGTTCTCTAAGGGACAGCCAAGAGACCCAGTACTTC
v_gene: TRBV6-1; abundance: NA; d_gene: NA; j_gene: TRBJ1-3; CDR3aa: CASRPPGNTIYF; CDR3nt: TGTGCCAGCAGACCCCCTGGAAACACCATATATTTT
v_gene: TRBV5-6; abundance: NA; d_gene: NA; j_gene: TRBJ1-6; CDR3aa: CASSLAALPNSPLHF; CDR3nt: TGTGCCAGCAGCTTGGCGGCATTACCCAATTCACCCCTCCACTTT
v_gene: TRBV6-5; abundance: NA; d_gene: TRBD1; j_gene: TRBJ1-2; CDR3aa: CAISRQGAGYTF; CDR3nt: TGTGCCATATCGAGACAGGGAGCTGGCTACACCTTC
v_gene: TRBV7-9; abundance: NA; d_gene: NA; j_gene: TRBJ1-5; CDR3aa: CASSLEGGREPQHF; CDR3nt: TGTGCCAGCAGCTTAGAGGGGGGACGAGAGCCCCAGCATTTT
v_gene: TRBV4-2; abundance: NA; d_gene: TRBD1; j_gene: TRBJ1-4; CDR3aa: CASNHLGQGNEKLFF; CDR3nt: TGTGCCAGCAACCACCTGGGACAGGGGAATGAAAAACTGTTTTTT
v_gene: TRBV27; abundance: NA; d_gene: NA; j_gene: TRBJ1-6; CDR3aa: CASSPPGFGSPLHF; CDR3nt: TGTGCCAGCAGTCCCCCGGGGTTTGGGTCACCCCTCCACTTT
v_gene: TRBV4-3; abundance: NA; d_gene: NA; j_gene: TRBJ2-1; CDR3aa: CASSQNPHGGPYNEQFF; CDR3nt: TGCGCCAGCAGCCAGAACCCGCACGGCGGACCATACAATGAGCAGTTCTTC
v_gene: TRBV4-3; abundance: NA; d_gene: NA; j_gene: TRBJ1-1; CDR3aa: CASSLSWGTEAFF; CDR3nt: TGCGCCAGCAGCCTCTCTTGGGGAACTGAAGCTTTCTTT
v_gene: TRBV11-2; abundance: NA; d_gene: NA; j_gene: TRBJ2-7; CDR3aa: CASSLDNLGARSYEQYF; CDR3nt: TGTGCCAGCAGCTTGGACAATTTGGGCGCGCGATCCTACGAGCAGTACTTC
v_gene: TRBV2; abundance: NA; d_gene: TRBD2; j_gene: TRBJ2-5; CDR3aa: CASHLLAGGGETQYF; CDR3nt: TGTGCCAGCCACCTACTAGCGGGGGGTGGGGAGACCCAGTACTTC
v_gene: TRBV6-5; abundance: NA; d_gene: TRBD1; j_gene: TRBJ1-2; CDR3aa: CASNWGQGSPYGYTF; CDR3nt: TGTGCCAGCAATTGGGGACAGGGGAGTCCTTACGGCTACACCTTC
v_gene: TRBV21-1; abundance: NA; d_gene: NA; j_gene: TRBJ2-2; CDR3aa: CASSGGRTGQSTGELFF; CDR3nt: TGTGCCAGCAGTGGGGGGCGGACAGGGCAGAGCACCGGGGAGCTGTTTTTT
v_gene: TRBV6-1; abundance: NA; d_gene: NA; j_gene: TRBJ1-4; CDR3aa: CASMGSNEKLFF; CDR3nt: TGTGCCAGCATGGGAAGTAATGAAAAACTGTTTTTT
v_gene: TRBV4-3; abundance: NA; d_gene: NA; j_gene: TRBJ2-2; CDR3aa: CASSQAPTSTGELFF; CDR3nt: TGCGCCAGCAGCCAAGCTCCGACCTCCACCGGGGAGCTGTTTTTT
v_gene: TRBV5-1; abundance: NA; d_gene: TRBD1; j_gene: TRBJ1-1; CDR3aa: CASSLQGANTEAFF; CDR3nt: TGCGCCAGCAGCCTACAGGGGGCAAACACTGAAGCTTTCTTT
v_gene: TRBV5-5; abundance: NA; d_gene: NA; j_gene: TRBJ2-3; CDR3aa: CASSSDYPHYTDTQYF; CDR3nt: TGTGCCAGCAGCTCGGACTATCCCCACTACACAGATACGCAGTATTTT
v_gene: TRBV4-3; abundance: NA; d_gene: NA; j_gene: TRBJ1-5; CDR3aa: CASSQGRGGNQPQHF; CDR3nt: TGCGCCAGCAGCCAGGGCAGGGGCGGCAATCAGCCCCAGCATTTT
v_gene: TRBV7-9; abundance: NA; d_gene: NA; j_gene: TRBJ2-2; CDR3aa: CASSRSRARGNTGELFF; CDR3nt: TGTGCCAGCAGCCGATCCAGGGCACGGGGGAACACCGGGGAGCTGTTTTTT
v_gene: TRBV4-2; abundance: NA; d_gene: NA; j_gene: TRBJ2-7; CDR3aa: CASSQSIGQSYEQYF; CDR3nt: TGTGCCAGCAGCCAATCCATCGGACAGTCATACGAGCAGTACTTC
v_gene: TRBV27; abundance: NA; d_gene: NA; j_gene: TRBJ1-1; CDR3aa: CASRDLQGGDTEAFF; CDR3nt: TGTGCCAGCAGGGACCTACAGGGTGGGGACACTGAAGCTTTCTTT
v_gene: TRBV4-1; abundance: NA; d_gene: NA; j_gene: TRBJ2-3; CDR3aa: CASSQGRGVADTQYF; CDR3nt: TGCGCCAGCAGCCAAGGTAGGGGTGTAGCAGATACGCAGTATTTT
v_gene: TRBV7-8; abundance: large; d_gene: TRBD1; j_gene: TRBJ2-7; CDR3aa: CASSEGQAYEQYF; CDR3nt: TGTGCCAGCAGCGAGGGACAGGCGTACGAGCAGTACTTC
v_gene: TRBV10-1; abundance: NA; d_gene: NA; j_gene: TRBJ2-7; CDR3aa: CASSTNSYEQYF; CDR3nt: TGCGCCAGCAGTACGAACTCCTACGAGCAGTACTTC
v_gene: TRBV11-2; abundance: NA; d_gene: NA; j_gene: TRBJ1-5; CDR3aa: CASSLDETGLGTQHF; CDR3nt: TGTGCCAGCAGCTTAGACGAGACGGGCCTAGGGACCCAGCATTTT
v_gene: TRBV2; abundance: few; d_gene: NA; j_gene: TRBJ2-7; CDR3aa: CASRGTDEYEQYF; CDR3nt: TGTGCCAGCAGGGGGACTGATGAATACGAGCAGTACTTC
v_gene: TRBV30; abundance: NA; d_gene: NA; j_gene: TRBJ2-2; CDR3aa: CAPNFENTGELFF; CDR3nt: TGTGCCCCTAATTTCGAGAACACCGGGGAGCTGTTTTTT
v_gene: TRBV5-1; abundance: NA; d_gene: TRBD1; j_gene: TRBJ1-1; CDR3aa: CASSPHGPGQASNTEAFF; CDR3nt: TGCGCCAGCAGCCCACATGGACCGGGACAGGCTTCGAACACTGAAGCTTTCTTT
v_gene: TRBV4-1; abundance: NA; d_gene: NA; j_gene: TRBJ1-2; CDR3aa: CASSQGERGSGYTF; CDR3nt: TGCGCCAGCAGCCAAGGAGAACGGGGCAGTGGCTACACCTTC
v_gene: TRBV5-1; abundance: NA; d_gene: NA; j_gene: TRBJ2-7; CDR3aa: CASSLLGVSSDEQYF; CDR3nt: TGCGCCAGCAGCTTGTTAGGGGTCTCATCGGACGAGCAGTACTTC
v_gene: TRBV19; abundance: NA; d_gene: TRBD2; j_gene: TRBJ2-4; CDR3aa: CASSIGIGGVGIQYF; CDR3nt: TGTGCCAGTAGTATTGGGATTGGGGGGGTCGGCATTCAGTACTTC
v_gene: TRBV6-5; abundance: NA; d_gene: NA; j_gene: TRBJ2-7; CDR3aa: CASSYGRRQYF; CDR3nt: TGTGCCAGCAGTTACGGACGGAGGCAGTACTTC
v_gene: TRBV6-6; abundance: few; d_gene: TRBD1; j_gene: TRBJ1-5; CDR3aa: CASSKGQSHQPQHF; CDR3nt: TGTGCCAGCAGCAAGGGACAGAGCCATCAGCCCCAGCATTTT
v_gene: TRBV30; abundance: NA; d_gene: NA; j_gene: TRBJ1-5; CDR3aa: CAWSAGEYNQPQHF; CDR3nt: TGTGCCTGGAGTGCCGGGGAGTACAATCAGCCCCAGCATTTT
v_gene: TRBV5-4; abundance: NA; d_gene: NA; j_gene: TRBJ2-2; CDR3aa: CASSLKQVNTGELFF; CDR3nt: TGTGCCAGCAGCTTGAAACAGGTGAACACCGGGGAGCTGTTTTTT
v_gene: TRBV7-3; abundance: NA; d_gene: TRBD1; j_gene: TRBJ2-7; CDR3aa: CASSEGQAYEQYF; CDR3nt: TGTGCCAGCAGCGAGGGACAGGCGTACGAGCAGTACTTC
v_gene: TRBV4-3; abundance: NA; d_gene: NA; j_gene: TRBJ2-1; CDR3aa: CASSQDRTHEQFF; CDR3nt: TGCGCCAGCAGCCAAGACCGGACTCATGAGCAGTTCTTC
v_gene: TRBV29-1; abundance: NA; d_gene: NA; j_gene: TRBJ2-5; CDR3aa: CSVDRTETQYF; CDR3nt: TGCAGCGTTGACAGGACAGAGACCCAGTACTTC
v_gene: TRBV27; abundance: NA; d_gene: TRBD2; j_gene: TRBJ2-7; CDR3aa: CASSLRGGEQYF; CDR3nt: TGTGCCAGCAGTTTACGGGGGGGCGAGCAGTACTTC
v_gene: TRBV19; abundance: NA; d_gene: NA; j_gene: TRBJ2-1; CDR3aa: CASSRSASTVEQFF; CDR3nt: TGTGCCAGTAGTCGGAGCGCTAGCACAGTAGAGCAGTTCTTC
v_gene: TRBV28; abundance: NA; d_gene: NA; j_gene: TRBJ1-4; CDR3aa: CAIRSDKNEKLFF; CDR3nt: TGTGCCATAAGGTCCGACAAAAATGAAAAACTGTTTTTT
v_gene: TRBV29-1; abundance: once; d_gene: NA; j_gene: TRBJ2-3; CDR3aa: CSVPGQGTLDTQYF; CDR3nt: TGCAGCGTCCCCGGGCAGGGTACCTTAGATACGCAGTATTTT
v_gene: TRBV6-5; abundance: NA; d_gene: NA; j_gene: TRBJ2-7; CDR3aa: CASSYSSSYEQYF; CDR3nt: TGTGCCAGCAGTTACAGCAGCTCCTACGAGCAGTACTTC